Following are 21 T cell receptor beta chains from one sample sequenced in a study of Graves' ophthalmopathy and Graves' hyperthyroidism. Amplification of TCR beta CDR3 regions used RNA transcripts. RT-PCR with HTBI primers came first, then second-round multiplex PCR. TCRdb processed the multiplex PCR reads anew with MiXCR; each CDR3 protein has one entry. The data show about 620,000 distinct CDR3 sequences, with 22% seen just once and approximately 6.9% held by the top ten. Sequenced input: peripheral blood. Receptor source: a woman younger than 30 with stable Graves' hyperthyroidism. Some clones in this sample may be carry-over from other donors' samples.

The chain is built from TRBV6-1 and TRBJ1-2; D remains ambiguous. Deletions cut 8 bases from V and 5 bases from J, with 12 bases between. The germline V gene has CDR1 MNHNS and CDR2 SASEGT. The CDR3 is 12 amino acids. The CDR3 sequence is CASSGLQYGYTF. CDR3 nucleotides: TGTGCCAGCTCCGGATTGCAGTATGGCTACACCTTC.

A few counts support this clonotype. J is TRBJ1-2 and V is TRBV20-1, with D possibly TRBD1 on 5 matching bases. From germline, CDR1 is DFQATT and CDR2 SNEGSKA (reference sequence). V shed 0 bases and J shed 6 bases, with 8 bases lying between them. The CDR3 has 12 residues. This CDR3 is CSAREHRNGYTF. CDR3 bases: TGCAGTGCTAGAGAACACAGGAATGGCTACACCTTC.

In this sample, this clonotype turned up many times. The genes are TRBV6-1 and TRBJ1-1, with 7 bases matching TRBD1. CDR1 and CDR2 (germline): MNHNS, SASEGT. J lost 8 bases, V lost 6 bases, and 12 bases had no gene match. The CDR3 has 14 amino acids. The CDR3 nucleotides read TGTGCCAGCAGAGCTGGGACAGCCTACCTAGAAGCTTTCTTT. Translated, it gives CASRAGTAYLEAFF.

The chain recombines TRBV28 with TRBJ2-7; 9 nucleotides agree with TRBD1. The CDR3 covers 15 residues. With V trimmed by 5 bases and J by 1 base, 6 bases remained unmatched. Germline CDR1 MDHEN, CDR2 SYDVKM. The CDR3 DNA is TGTGCCAGCAGTGCCCGGGACAGGGCTTCCTACGAGCAGTACTTC. Translating it yields CASSARDRASYEQYF.

In this sample, this clonotype turned up many times. The chain joins TRBV12-3 or TRBV12-4 to TRBJ1-1; possible D gene TRBD1, 6 bases. The germline V and J ends were trimmed by 7 bases and 7 bases, with 16 bases remaining between them. The CDR3 has 13 amino acids. The DNA for the CDR3 is TGTGCCAGCATTCCTACAGGGCCTGGTGAAGCTTTCTTT. It specifies CASIPTGPGEAFF.

This clonotype was counted at least ten times. V usage is TRBV6-1 and J usage is TRBJ2-7; TRBD1 matches at 10 bases. Germline V gene data show CDR1 as MNHNS and CDR2 as SASEGT. V dropped 8 bases and J dropped 3; count of bases not matched to a gene: 4. The CDR3 length is 13 residues. CDR3 sequence: CASDRTGGYEQYF. CDR3 DNA sequence: TGTGCCAGCGACCGGACAGGGGGCTACGAGCAGTACTTC.

This clonotype occurred many times. The chain couples TRBV28 to TRBJ1-2; no reliable D call. Deletions cut 3 bases from V and 8 bases from J, with 7 bases between. Germline CDR1 reads MDHEN; CDR2 reads SYDVKM. This CDR3 is 11 amino acids long. CDR3 amino acids: CASSFTGGYTF. For the CDR3, the DNA is TGTGCCAGCAGTTTCACGGGGGGCTACACCTTC.

This clonotype was found many times. The genes are TRBV28 and TRBJ1-1; a weak D match, TRBD1 (6 bases). The ends were cut back, 2 bases at V and 10 bases at J, with 11 bases in the middle. The CDR3 has 12 residues. Germline CDR1 reads MDHEN; CDR2 reads SYDVKM. The CDR3 here is CASSLPKGGAFF. In DNA form, the CDR3 reads TGTGCCAGCAGTTTACCAAAGGGGGGAGCTTTCTTT.

The chain joins TRBV6-2 or TRBV6-3 to TRBJ2-7; 7 bases agree with TRBD2. This CDR3 spans 16 amino acids. Looked up from germline, CDR1 is MNHEY and CDR2 is SVGEGT. Unmatched junction bases numbered 5, after V lost 0 bases and J lost 0 bases. The CDR3 nucleotides read TGTGCCAGCAGTTACTCCCAAGCGGGACCCTCCTACGAGCAGTACTTC. It is translated as CASSYSQAGPSYEQYF.

The chain recombines TRBV6-4 with TRBJ1-1; D ambiguous. This CDR3 is built from 15 residues. Per the germline V gene, CDR1 is MRHNA and CDR2 is SNTAGT. V lost 4 bases to trimming and J lost 1 base, with 13 bases between them. The CDR3: CASSVNGNSNTEAFF. CDR3 coding DNA: TGTGCCAGCAGTGTAAACGGGAATTCGAACACTGAAGCTTTCTTT.

This clonotype came up many times. The chain employs TRBV2 and TRBJ2-7; TRBD1 matches 7 bases. Germline CDR1 is SNHLY and CDR2 is FYNNEI. This CDR3 region has 15 residues. Unmatched junction bases numbered 16, after V lost 7 bases and J lost 7 bases. The CDR3 reads CASTRGSPSTYEQYF. In DNA form, the CDR3 reads TGTGCCAGCACCAGGGGGTCACCCTCAACATATGAGCAGTACTTC.

This clonotype turned up a few times. A much larger clonotype is one base distant, so this may be a read error. V is TRBV28 and J is TRBJ1-1; D is unclear. The CDR3 sequence is 13 residues long. Per germline, CDR1 MDHEN and CDR2 SYDVKM. Trimming shortened V by 0 bases and J by 2 bases, and 4 bases separated the two germline ends. CDR3 bases: TGTGCCAGCAGTTTATGGGATAACACTGAAGCTTTCTTT. It codes for CASSLWDNTEAFF.

The rearrangement links TRBV18 to TRBJ1-2, with 7 bases matching TRBD1. The CDR3 length is 14 residues. Trimming took 4 bases from V and 3 from J; bases not matched to a gene: 5. Per germline, CDR1 KGHSH and CDR2 LQKENI. The CDR3 sequence: CASSRDRVDYGYTF. The CDR3 nucleotides are TGTGCCAGCTCACGTGACAGGGTGGACTATGGCTACACCTTC.

The chain carries TRBV28 and TRBJ1-1; 11 positions match TRBD1. Unmatched junction bases numbered 9, after V lost 5 bases and J lost 10 bases. CDR3 length: 14 residues. Germline assignment: CDR1 MDHEN and CDR2 SYDVKM. The CDR3 DNA reads TGTGCCAGCAGTCTACCGGGACAGGGGGTGGTAGCTTTCTTT. It is translated as CASSLPGQGVVAFF.

There are many counts of this clonotype. The rearrangement uses TRBV12-3 or TRBV12-4 and TRBJ1-5, with D possibly matching TRBD1 (5 bases). Trimming left V 7 bases short and J 4 bases short, with 14 bases between. The CDR3 totals 14 residues. CDR3 DNA: TGTGCCAGCAAAGGAGGGGCGGTGAATCAGCCCCAGCATTTT. The encoded protein is CASKGGAVNQPQHF.

This clonotype was picked up many times. This sequence joins TRBV7-6 and TRBJ2-2; no clear D. Trimming shortened V by 1 base and J by 0 bases, and 15 bases separated the two germline ends. The CDR3 runs 18 residues. Per the germline V gene, CDR1 is SGHVS and CDR2 is FNYEAQ. CDR3 nucleotides: TGTGCCAGCAGCTTAGTAATTGTTTGGGCAACGAACACCGGGGAGCTGTTTTTT. Its translation: CASSLVIVWATNTGELFF.

The chain employs TRBV5-5 and TRBJ2-5; unclear D gene. V lost 2 bases and J lost 5, with 10 bases in between. There are 13 residues in the CDR3. Germline values: CDR1 SGHKS, CDR2 YYEKEE (reference sequence). CDR3 sequence: CASSLSEPETQYF. As DNA, the CDR3 is TGTGCCAGCAGCTTATCGGAACCCGAGACCCAGTACTTC.

This clonotype showed up many times. The chain links TRBV5-1 to TRBJ1-5; a weak D match, TRBD1 (5 bases). Germline V lookup: CDR1 SGHRS, CDR2 YFSETQ. The V gene lost 1 base and the J gene lost 3 bases, with 11 bases spanning the gap. There are 15 residues in the CDR3. The DNA of the CDR3 is TGCGCCAGCAGCTTGTGGGGGAACGACAATCAGCCCCAGCATTTT. Protein sequence: CASSLWGNDNQPQHF.

This clonotype showed up many times. The V and J genes are TRBV6-5 and TRBJ2-4; D perhaps matches TRBD1 (6 bases). V was shortened by 4 bases and J by 3 bases, with 10 bases between the two germline ends. CDR3 length: 14 amino acids. Germline CDR1 reads MNHEY; CDR2 reads SVGAGI. The CDR3, as DNA: TGTGCCAGCAGTTCCCAGGACAGCAAAAACATTCAGTACTTC. This encodes CASSSQDSKNIQYF.

Many counts were recorded for this clonotype. The J gene is TRBJ2-5, the V gene TRBV20-1; possibly TRBD2 for D (6 bases). There are 13 residues in the CDR3. Trimming took off 5 bases at V and 5 bases at J, with 15 bases between the two ends. Germline CDR1 and CDR2: DFQATT and SNEGSKA (reference sequence). CDR3 in amino acids: CSARTSAGETQYF. Written as DNA, the CDR3 is TGCAGTGCTCGGACGTCCGCGGGGGAGACCCAGTACTTC.

At least ten counts were recorded for this clonotype. J is TRBJ1-5 and V is TRBV10-3; no definite D call. Germline loops: CDR1 ENHRY, CDR2 SYGVKD. This CDR3 comprises 14 residues. V lost 11 bases to trimming and J lost 6 bases, with 20 bases between them. CDR3 in DNA: TGTGCCCCCCGTGAGGATGGTTGGGCTCAGCCCCAGCATTTT. Encoded protein: CAPREDGWAQPQHF.